These 21 T cell receptor beta chains came from one sample sequenced in a study of T cells in women clearing cervical HPV infection. TCRdb's table, derived via immunoSEQ multiplex PCR, lists solely in-frame clones and lacks some. This repertoire includes more than 45,000 clones. Sequencing input: blood buffy coat. The source of these receptors is a woman aged 18-69 years with a cervical HPV16 infection that either progressed to CIN3+ or cleared (not recorded which).

Regarding this clone: Read coverage stops 3 residues before the CDR3 terminus; the germline J gene supplies the remainder. J is TRBJ2-4 and V is TRBV2; 7 bases align to TRBD1. The CDR3 loop spans 13 amino acids. Germline CDR1 reads SNHLY; CDR2 reads FYNNEI. Trimming cost V 6 bases and J 4 bases; bases outside gene matches: 3. The DNA read from the CDR3 is TGTGCCAGCAGCCGGGACAGTAAAAACATT. Residues: CASSRDSKNI. The complete CDR3 sequence is CASSRDSKNIQYF. Drawing the rest from reference TRBV2 and TRBJ2-4, the complete variable domain is EPEVTQTPSHQVTQMGQEVILRCVPISNHLYFYWYRQILGQKVEFLVSFYNNEISEKSEIFDDQFSVERPDGSNFTLKIRSTKLEDSAMYFCASSRDSKNIQYFGAGTRLSVL.

The sequenced part of the CDR3 DNA is TGTGCCAGCAGTTCTCGACAGGGTACGTTATACGAG. Amino acids: CASSSRQGTLYE. Given in full, the CDR3 is CASSSRQGTLYEQYF. This chain uses TRBV27 with TRBJ2-7; the match to TRBD1 covers 7 bases. The read gets to within 3 residues of the CDR3 end, and the germline J gene fills in the rest. V lost 4 bases to trimming and J lost 4 bases; unmatched junction nucleotides: 10. Germline lookup yields CDR1 MNHEY and CDR2 SMNVEV (reference sequence). The CDR3 covers 15 residues.

Worth noting for this clone: The read falls 3 residues short of the CDR3 end, and the missing part is taken from the germline J gene. The rearrangement links TRBV10-3 to TRBJ2-1, with 8 bases matching TRBD1. In germline, CDR1 is ENHRY, CDR2 SYGVKD. The CDR3 consists of 14 residues. V lost 8 bases, J lost 4 bases, and 7 bases stayed unmatched. CDR3 DNA (partial): TGTGCCATCGCGACAGGGGAAGGGTACAATGAG. Translation: CAIATGEGYNE. The full CDR3 sequence reads CAIATGEGYNEQFF.

By frequency, this clone is medium-sized. The CDR3 end is not reached by the read, which stops 3 residues before it; the germline J gene fills it in. This chain links TRBV19 with TRBJ2-1; the D gene is possibly TRBD2 (6 bases). Trimming removed 4 bases from V and 8 bases from J, with 12 bases in between. The CDR3 length is 13 residues. Per the germline V gene, CDR1 is LNHDA and CDR2 is SQIVND (reference sequence). The CDR3 spells CASSTRAGYEQFF. The sequenced part of the CDR3 DNA is TGTGCCAGTAGTACCCGAGCGGGCTATGAG.

In regard to this clone: The read falls 3 residues short of the CDR3 end, and the missing part is taken from the germline J gene. V usage is TRBV20-1 and J usage is TRBJ2-3, with 11 bases aligning to TRBD2. CDR1 is DFQATT, CDR2 SNEGSKA, per germline (reference sequence). Unmatched junction bases numbered 9, after V lost 4 bases and J lost 6 bases. The CDR3 contains 15 residues. CDR3 sequence: CSAILAGGVSDTQYF. CDR3 DNA, as far as it was read: TGCAGTGCTATCCTAGCGGGAGGTGTATCGGATACG.

In regard to this clone: Read data end 3 residues before the CDR3 end; the end is taken from the germline J gene. The chain joins TRBV10-3 to TRBJ2-5, with a possible D match to TRBD2 (6 bases). The germline V gene encodes CDR1 ENHRY and CDR2 SYGVKD. There are 12 residues in the CDR3. Deletions cut 8 bases from V and 1 base from J, with 8 bases between. CDR3 region: CAIGGAQETQYF. CDR3 DNA, as far as it was read: TGTGCCATCGGCGGGGCCCAAGAGACC.

A word on this clone: The sequenced fragment ends 3 residues before the CDR3 boundary, so the rest is inferred from the germline J gene. V is TRBV20-1 and J is TRBJ2-3; TRBD2 aligns across 11 bases. Germline trimming cut 0 bases from V and 1 base from J; bases unmatched to any gene: 0. From germline, CDR1 is DFQATT and CDR2 SNEGSKA (reference sequence). The CDR3 covers 15 residues. CDR3 sequence reads: CSARDSGRGTDTQYF. The covered CDR3 bases are TGCAGTGCTAGAGATAGCGGGAGGGGCACAGATACG.

Of note for this clone: With the read ending 3 residues before the CDR3 end, the germline J gene is used to fill in that end. The genes are TRBV7-8 and TRBJ2-1, with D unresolved. With 1 base removed from V and 6 bases from J, the gap between germline ends came to 7 bases. The V gene's germline CDR1 is SGHVS and CDR2 FQNEAQ. The CDR3 runs to 13 residues. This CDR3 reads CASSLDRVNEQFF. The CDR3 DNA, read in part, is TGTGCCAGCAGCTTAGATCGGGTCAATGAG.

As to this clone: Read data end 3 residues before the CDR3 end; the end is taken from the germline J gene. V gene TRBV9 combines with J gene TRBJ2-3, with 9 bases identical to TRBD2. V was pared by 4 bases and J by 2 bases, with 11 bases of the junction left unmatched. This CDR3 region has 17 residues. Germline V gene lookup returns CDR1 SGDLS and CDR2 YYNGEE. The sequenced part of the CDR3 DNA is TGTGCCAGCAGCCCCCGCGGGCTAGCGGGGCACACAGATACG. It translates to CASSPRGLAGHTDT. The whole CDR3 protein reads CASSPRGLAGHTDTQYF. The complete variable domain, with remaining parts taken from reference TRBV9 and TRBJ2-3, reads DSGVTQTPKHLITATGQRVTLRCSPRSGDLSVYWYQQSLDQGLQFLIQYYNGEERAKGNILERFSAQQFPDLHSELNLSSLELGDSALYFCASSPRGLAGHTDTQYFGPGTRLTVL.

About this clone itself: The DNA ends 3 residues before the CDR3 does, and the rest of the CDR3 is filled in from the germline J gene. The rearrangement joins TRBV7-2 to TRBJ1-1, with a possible D match to TRBD1 (5 bases). This CDR3 has 15 residues. V gave up 1 base and J gave up 4 bases, with 13 bases separating them. Germline CDR1 and CDR2: SGHTA and FQGNSA. CDR3 bases read: TGTGCCAGCAGCTTAGTTTCTGGCGGGGGCACTGAA. It translates to CASSLVSGGGTE. In full, the CDR3 is CASSLVSGGGTEAFF.

Note on this clone: The read comes to an end 3 residues before the CDR3 does, leaving the germline J gene to fill in the end. The chain carries TRBV6-2 or TRBV6-3 and TRBJ1-1; 7 nucleotides line up with TRBD1. Germline CDR1 and CDR2: MNHEY and SVGEGT. V shed 6 bases, J shed 4 bases, and the junction held 8 bases outside the gene matches. The CDR3 runs to 14 residues. CDR3 bases read: TGTGCCAGCAGGGCCGACAGGGTCGCCACTGAA. Translated: CASRADRVATE. The full CDR3 protein is CASRADRVATEAFF.

In the case of this clone: The read gets to within 3 residues of the CDR3 end, and the germline J gene fills in the rest. This rearrangement joins TRBV10-2 to TRBJ1-1; D uncertain. Trimming took off 3 bases at V and 5 bases at J, with 4 bases between the two ends. This CDR3 is built from 11 residues. Germline values: CDR1 WSHSY, CDR2 SAAADI. Partial CDR3 DNA: TGCGCCAGCAGTGATTATACTGAA. Residues: CASSDYTE. The CDR3 in full is CASSDYTEAFF.

On this clone: The CDR3 end falls 3 residues outside the read, so it is completed with the germline J gene. The V and J genes are TRBV14 and TRBJ1-4, with 8 bases aligning to TRBD1. This CDR3 contains 16 residues. CDR1 SGHDN and CDR2 FVKESK come from the germline V gene. The J segment lost 7 bases and the V segment lost 0 bases, leaving 7 bases of the junction unmatched. This CDR3 is CASSQEFPTGVEKLFF. The part of the CDR3 DNA that was read is TGTGCCAGCAGCCAAGAGTTTCCGACAGGGGTTGAAAAA.

As regards this clone: The read halts 3 residues ahead of the CDR3 end, with the missing end drawn from the germline J gene. The chain recombines TRBV5-1 with TRBJ1-1; D not certain. CDR1 and CDR2 from the germline V gene are SGHRS and YFSETQ. The V end was cut by 4 bases, the J end by 4 bases, with 11 bases between. The CDR3 loop spans 13 amino acids. Here the CDR3 reads CASSPLSGTEAFF. CDR3 bases read: TGCGCCAGCAGCCCTCTAAGCGGCACTGAA. The entire variable domain, with the rest obtained from reference TRBV5-1 and TRBJ1-1, is as follows: KAGVTQTPRYLIKTRGQQVTLSCSPISGHRSVSWYQQTPGQGLQFLFEYFSETQRNKGNFPGRFSGRQFSNSRSEMNVSTLELGDSALYLCASSPLSGTEAFFGQGTRLTVV.

Concerning this clone: The sequenced fragment ends 3 residues before the CDR3 boundary, so the rest is inferred from the germline J gene. The genes are TRBV11-2 and TRBJ2-5; possible D gene TRBD1, 5 bases. The germline V gene encodes CDR1 SGHAT and CDR2 FQNNGV. The CDR3 has 13 amino acids. Trimming removed 6 bases at V and 1 base at J, with 9 bases between. The CDR3 reads CASRGQAQETQYF. Incomplete CDR3 DNA: TGTGCCAGCAGGGGGCAGGCCCAAGAGACC.

With respect to this clone: The sequenced fragment ends 3 residues before the CDR3 boundary, so the rest is inferred from the germline J gene. V gene TRBV20-1 combines with J gene TRBJ2-7; D unresolved. V lost 0 bases and J 4 bases, leaving 13 bases between the germline ends. The CDR3 consists of 14 residues. Germline loops: CDR1 DFQATT, CDR2 SNEGSKA (reference sequence). The CDR3 loop reads CSARDFRYQYEQYF. The sequenced part of the CDR3 DNA is TGCAGTGCTAGAGATTTTCGGTACCAATACGAG.

Of note for this clone: The read finishes 3 residues shy of the CDR3 end, and the germline J gene is used to complete it. V gene TRBV18 combines with J gene TRBJ2-3, with 8 nucleotides matching TRBD2. From germline, CDR1 is KGHSH and CDR2 LQKENI. The CDR3 spans 17 residues. V shed 3 bases and J 0 bases; nucleotides not matched to a gene: 8. CDR3 DNA, as far as it was read: TGTGCCAGCTCACCCCTTAGCGGGACCACTAGCACAGATACG. Translated, it gives CASSPLSGTTSTDT. Given in full, the CDR3 is CASSPLSGTTSTDTQYF.

For this clone: The read gets to within 3 residues of the CDR3 end, and the germline J gene fills in the rest. The genes are TRBV5-6 and TRBJ1-2; D gene unclear. Germline CDR1 and CDR2: SGHDT and YYEEEE. CDR3 length: 12 residues. The covered CDR3 bases are TGTGCCAGCAGCCGAGATGACACCAGC. Translation gives CASSRDDTS. The full CDR3 protein reads CASSRDDTSYTF.

About this clone: The read terminates 3 residues ahead of where the CDR3 ends, so the germline J gene completes it. The genes are TRBV7-2 and TRBJ1-5; possible D gene TRBD1, 6 bases. CDR1 and CDR2 (germline): SGHTA, FQGNSA. The V end lost 6 bases, the J end lost 2 bases, and 14 bases lay between the germline ends. CDR3 length: 15 amino acids. The part of the CDR3 DNA that was read is TGTGCCAGCAGTCCTCAGGGGTTCGGCAATCAGCCC. Its protein product is CASSPQGFGNQP. The whole CDR3 protein is CASSPQGFGNQPQHF.

CDR3: CSARRSNQPQHF. CDR3 DNA, as far as it was read: TGCAGTGCTAGAAGGAGCAATCAGCCC. V gene TRBV20-1 combines with J gene TRBJ1-5; unclear D gene. The CDR3 goes on 3 residues after the read ends, and that part is filled in from the germline J gene. The V gene lost 2 bases and the J gene lost 1 base, with 3 bases spanning the gap. The CDR3 has 12 residues. From germline, CDR1 is DFQATT and CDR2 SNEGSKA (reference sequence).

Concerning this clone: The read stops 3 residues short of the end of the CDR3; the missing end is completed from the germline J gene. The V gene is TRBV12-3 or TRBV12-4, the J gene TRBJ2-3; D is unclear. Deletions cut 2 bases from V and 1 base from J, with 7 bases between. This CDR3 has 14 amino acids. The CDR3: CASSLRFRTDTQYF. The sequenced CDR3 bases are TGTGCCAGCAGTTTAAGGTTCCGCACAGATACG.